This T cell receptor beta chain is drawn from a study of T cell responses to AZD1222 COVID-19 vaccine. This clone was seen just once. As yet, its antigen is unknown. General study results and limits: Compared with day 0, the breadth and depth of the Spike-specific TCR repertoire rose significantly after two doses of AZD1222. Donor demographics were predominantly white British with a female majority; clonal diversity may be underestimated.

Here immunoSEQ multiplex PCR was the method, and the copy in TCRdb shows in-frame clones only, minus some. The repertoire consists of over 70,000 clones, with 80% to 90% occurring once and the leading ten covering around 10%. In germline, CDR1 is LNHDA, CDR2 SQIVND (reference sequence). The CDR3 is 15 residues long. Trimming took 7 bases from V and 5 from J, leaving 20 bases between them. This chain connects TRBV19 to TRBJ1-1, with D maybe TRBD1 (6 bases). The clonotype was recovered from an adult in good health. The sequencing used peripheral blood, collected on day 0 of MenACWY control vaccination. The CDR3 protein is CASTLKGGDRTEAFF. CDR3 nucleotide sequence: TGTGCCAGTACCCTAAAGGGGGGGGATAGGACTGAAGCTTTCTTT. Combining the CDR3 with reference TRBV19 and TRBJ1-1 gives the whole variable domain DGGITQSPKYLFRKEGQNVTLSCEQNLNHDAMYWYRQDPGQGLRLIYYSQIVNDFQKGDIAEGYSVSREKKESFPLTVTSAQKNPTAFYLCASTLKGGDRTEAFFGQGTRLTVV.